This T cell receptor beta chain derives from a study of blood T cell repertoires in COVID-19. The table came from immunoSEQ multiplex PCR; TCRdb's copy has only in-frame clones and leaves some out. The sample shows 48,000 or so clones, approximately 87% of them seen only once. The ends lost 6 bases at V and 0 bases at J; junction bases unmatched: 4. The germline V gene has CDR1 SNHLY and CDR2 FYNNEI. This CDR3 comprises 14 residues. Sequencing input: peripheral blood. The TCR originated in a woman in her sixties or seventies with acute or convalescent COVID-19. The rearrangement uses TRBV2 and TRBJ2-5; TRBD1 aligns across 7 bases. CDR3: CASSEGQYQETQYF. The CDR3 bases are TGTGCCAGCAGCGAGGGACAGTACCAAGAGACCCAGTACTTC.